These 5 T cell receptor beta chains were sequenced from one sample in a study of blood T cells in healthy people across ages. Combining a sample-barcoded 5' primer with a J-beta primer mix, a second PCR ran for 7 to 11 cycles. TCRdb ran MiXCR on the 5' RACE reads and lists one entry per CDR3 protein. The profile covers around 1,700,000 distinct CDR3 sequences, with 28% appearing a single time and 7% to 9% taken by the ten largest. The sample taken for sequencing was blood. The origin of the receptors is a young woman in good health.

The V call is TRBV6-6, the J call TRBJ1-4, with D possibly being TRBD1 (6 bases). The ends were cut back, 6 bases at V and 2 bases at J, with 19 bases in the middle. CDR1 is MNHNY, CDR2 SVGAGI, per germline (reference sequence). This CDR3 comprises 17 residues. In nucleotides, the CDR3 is TGTGCCAGCAGCCATCAGGGAGAGAGGGGGACTAATGAAAAACTGTTTTTT. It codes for CASSHQGERGTNEKLFF.

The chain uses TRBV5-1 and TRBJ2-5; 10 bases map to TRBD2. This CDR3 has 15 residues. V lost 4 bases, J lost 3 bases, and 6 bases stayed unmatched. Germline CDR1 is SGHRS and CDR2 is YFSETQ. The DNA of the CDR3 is TGCGCCAGCAGCCTCTCCGGGACTAGCGAAGAGACCCAGTACTTC. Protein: CASSLSGTSEETQYF.

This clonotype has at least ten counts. The CDR3 here is CSARGQQETQYF. As DNA, the CDR3 is TGCAGTGCTAGAGGACAGCAAGAGACCCAGTACTTC. V is TRBV20-1 and J is TRBJ2-5; tentatively, D is TRBD1 (5 bases). This CDR3 has 12 amino acids. Per germline, CDR1 DFQATT and CDR2 SNEGSKA (reference sequence). The V and J ends lost 1 base and 2 bases respectively, with 5 bases between them.

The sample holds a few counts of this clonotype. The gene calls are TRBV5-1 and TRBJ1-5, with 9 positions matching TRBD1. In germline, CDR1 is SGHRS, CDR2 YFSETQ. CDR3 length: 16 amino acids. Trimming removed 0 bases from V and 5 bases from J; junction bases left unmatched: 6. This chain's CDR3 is CASSLGGTGPHQPQHF. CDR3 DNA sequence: TGCGCCAGCAGCTTGGGGGGGACAGGGCCCCATCAGCCCCAGCATTTT.

The DNA for the CDR3 is TGTGCCAGCAGTTACTCGAGCAGCGGGTACCCACCCCTCCACTTT. Translation gives CASSYSSSGYPPLHF. This sequence joins TRBV6-2 or TRBV6-3 and TRBJ1-6; D unclear. Germline V gene sequence: CDR1 MNHEY, CDR2 SVGEGT. V was clipped by 0 bases and J by 11 bases, with 14 bases between them. The CDR3 totals 15 residues.